The rows below give T cell receptor beta chains drawn from one sample of a study of T cells in Graves' hyperthyroidism and ophthalmopathy. MiXCR, applied by TCRdb to the multiplex PCR reads, yields one record per CDR3 protein. The data contain around 700,000 distinct CDR3 sequences, around 19% of them seen just once; the ten biggest clones take up approximately 15%. The source material was blood. These receptors were collected from a woman aged 50 to 65 with Graves' hyperthyroidism that later progressed to Graves' ophthalmopathy. Both conserved end residues are part of each CDR3. Fields, in order: V gene, clone size, D gene, CDR3 length, J gene, CDR3 protein, CDR3 DNA. A D gene is named only where the DNA matches it firmly. For some rows the clone size is stated as once, few or many, or as a class when expanded; others skip it.

v_gene: TRBV11-1
abundance: few
d_gene: TRBD1
len: 15
j_gene: TRBJ2-3
CDR3aa: CASSLAGQGLDTQYF
CDR3nt: TGTGCCAGCAGCTTAGCGGGACAGGGTTTGGATACGCAGTATTTT

v_gene: TRBV11-3
abundance: once
d_gene: TRBD2
len: 13
j_gene: TRBJ2-5
CDR3aa: CASSTRGVETQYF
CDR3nt: TGTGCCAGCAGCACCCGGGGGGTAGAGACCCAGTACTTC

v_gene: TRBV6-1
abundance: few
d_gene: TRBD2
len: 16
j_gene: TRBJ2-5
CDR3aa: CASRSPRGLPRETQYF
CDR3nt: TGTGCCAGCAGAAGTCCCCGGGGACTACCTCGAGAGACCCAGTACTTC

v_gene: TRBV5-1
abundance: many
d_gene: TRBD1
len: 15
j_gene: TRBJ1-1
CDR3aa: CASTGGDGVNTEAFF
CDR3nt: TGCGCCAGCACAGGGGGCGATGGAGTGAACACTGAAGCTTTCTTT

v_gene: TRBV11-2
abundance: -
d_gene: -
len: 13
j_gene: TRBJ1-1
CDR3aa: CASSLTAHTEAFF
CDR3nt: TGTGCCAGCAGCTTGACAGCCCACACTGAAGCTTTCTTT

v_gene: TRBV7-2
abundance: -
d_gene: -
len: 14
j_gene: TRBJ1-4
CDR3aa: CASSDSLNNEKLFF
CDR3nt: TGTGCCAGCAGCGACAGCCTTAATAATGAAAAACTGTTTTTT

v_gene: TRBV5-1
abundance: many
d_gene: TRBD1
len: 16
j_gene: TRBJ2-3
CDR3aa: CASSLQGAFGTDTQYF
CDR3nt: TGCGCCAGCAGCTTGCAGGGGGCATTTGGCACAGATACGCAGTATTTT

v_gene: TRBV7-3
abundance: -
d_gene: -
len: 16
j_gene: TRBJ1-5
CDR3aa: CASSLRAGYFNQPQHF
CDR3nt: TGTGCCAGCAGCTTGCGAGCAGGGTATTTCAATCAGCCCCAGCATTTT

v_gene: TRBV7-6
abundance: many
d_gene: -
len: 14
j_gene: TRBJ1-3
CDR3aa: CASSEIRSGNTIYF
CDR3nt: TGTGCCAGCAGCGAGATTCGTTCTGGAAACACCATATATTTT

v_gene: TRBV7-9
abundance: few
d_gene: -
len: 15
j_gene: TRBJ1-1
CDR3aa: CASSLVFSRGPEAFF
CDR3nt: TGTGCCAGCAGCTTAGTCTTTTCCAGAGGCCCTGAAGCTTTCTTT

v_gene: TRBV10-3
abundance: -
d_gene: -
len: 14
j_gene: TRBJ1-2
CDR3aa: CAISEGGRNYGYTF
CDR3nt: TGTGCCATCAGTGAGGGGGGGCGTAACTATGGCTACACCTTC

v_gene: TRBV7-9
abundance: many
d_gene: -
len: 16
j_gene: TRBJ2-5
CDR3aa: CASSPRGSWNQETQYF
CDR3nt: TGTGCCAGCAGCCCCCGTGGTAGCTGGAACCAAGAGACCCAGTACTTC

v_gene: TRBV20-1
abundance: many
d_gene: TRBD2
len: 14
j_gene: TRBJ2-7
CDR3aa: CSARLPAGNYEQYF
CDR3nt: TGCAGTGCTAGGCTCCCAGCGGGGAACTACGAGCAGTACTTC

v_gene: TRBV3-1
abundance: many
d_gene: -
len: 15
j_gene: TRBJ1-5
CDR3aa: CASSHLLRDLSAQHF
CDR3nt: TGTGCCAGCAGCCACCTCCTCAGGGACCTTTCAGCCCAGCATTTT

v_gene: TRBV5-1
abundance: -
d_gene: TRBD1
len: 15
j_gene: TRBJ1-5
CDR3aa: CASSFRDRGRRPQHF
CDR3nt: TGCGCCAGCAGCTTCCGGGACAGGGGAAGGAGGCCCCAGCATTTT

v_gene: TRBV19
abundance: -
d_gene: -
len: 17
j_gene: TRBJ1-1
CDR3aa: CASSFFDRRRPNTEAFF
CDR3nt: TGTGCCAGTAGTTTTTTTGACAGGAGAAGACCGAACACTGAAGCTTTCTTT

v_gene: TRBV20-1
abundance: many
d_gene: -
len: 12
j_gene: TRBJ2-7
CDR3aa: CSARDLGYEQYF
CDR3nt: TGCAGTGCTAGAGATCTTGGATACGAGCAGTACTTC

v_gene: TRBV9
abundance: -
d_gene: -
len: 15
j_gene: TRBJ2-3
CDR3aa: CASSARDTNTDTQYF
CDR3nt: TGTGCCAGCAGCGCCCGGGACACTAACACAGATACGCAGTATTTT

v_gene: TRBV12-3/TRBV12-4
abundance: once
d_gene: -
len: 17
j_gene: TRBJ1-5
CDR3aa: CASSGGTDFYSNQPQHF
CDR3nt: TGTGCCAGCAGTGGGGGGACGGACTTTTATAGCAATCAGCCCCAGCATTTT

v_gene: TRBV11-3
abundance: many
d_gene: TRBD1
len: 15
j_gene: TRBJ2-1
CDR3aa: CASSWGQGGLNEQFF
CDR3nt: TGTGCCAGCAGCTGGGGACAGGGAGGTTTGAATGAGCAGTTCTTC

v_gene: TRBV15
abundance: many
d_gene: -
len: 15
j_gene: TRBJ1-1
CDR3aa: CATSRDSSGSTEAFF
CDR3nt: TGTGCCACCAGCAGAGATAGTTCCGGCTCCACTGAAGCTTTCTTT

v_gene: TRBV7-9
abundance: few
d_gene: TRBD1
len: 17
j_gene: TRBJ2-6
CDR3aa: CASSRTGGASGANVLTF
CDR3nt: TGTGCCAGCAGCAGAACAGGGGGCGCGTCTGGGGCCAACGTCCTGACTTTC

v_gene: TRBV2
abundance: many
d_gene: -
len: 16
j_gene: TRBJ2-3
CDR3aa: CASSARALRSTDTQYF
CDR3nt: TGTGCCAGCAGTGCCAGGGCCCTCCGTAGCACAGATACGCAGTATTTT

v_gene: TRBV2
abundance: -
d_gene: -
len: 15
j_gene: TRBJ1-2
CDR3aa: CASTDRPRGNYGYTF
CDR3nt: TGTGCCAGCACAGACCGCCCTAGAGGGAACTATGGCTACACCTTC

v_gene: TRBV3-1
abundance: many
d_gene: TRBD1
len: 16
j_gene: TRBJ1-1
CDR3aa: CASSLHGTGGVTEAFF
CDR3nt: TGTGCCAGCAGCCTTCACGGGACAGGGGGCGTCACTGAAGCTTTCTTT

v_gene: TRBV5-1
abundance: -
d_gene: -
len: 16
j_gene: TRBJ1-2
CDR3aa: CASSLEGHPSSYGYTF
CDR3nt: TGCGCCAGCAGCTTGGAAGGACATCCTAGCTCCTATGGCTACACCTTC

v_gene: TRBV7-7
abundance: many
d_gene: TRBD1
len: 13
j_gene: TRBJ2-3
CDR3aa: CASSLDRTDTQYF
CDR3nt: TGCGCCAGCAGCTTGGACAGGACAGATACGCAGTATTTT

v_gene: TRBV7-8
abundance: few
d_gene: -
len: 15
j_gene: TRBJ2-2
CDR3aa: CASIPRDQNTGELFF
CDR3nt: TGTGCCAGCATACCGAGGGACCAAAACACCGGGGAGCTGTTTTTT

v_gene: TRBV11-3
abundance: -
d_gene: TRBD2
len: 14
j_gene: TRBJ2-7
CDR3aa: CASSSGTSRGEQYF
CDR3nt: TGTGCCAGCAGCTCAGGGACTAGCAGGGGCGAGCAGTACTTC

v_gene: TRBV20-1
abundance: -
d_gene: -
len: 14
j_gene: TRBJ1-5
CDR3aa: CSARRRGAGQPQHF
CDR3nt: TGCAGTGCTAGGCGGAGGGGCGCGGGTCAGCCCCAGCATTTT

v_gene: TRBV10-3
abundance: few
d_gene: TRBD1
len: 15
j_gene: TRBJ1-4
CDR3aa: CAISESTGRSEKLFF
CDR3nt: TGTGCCATCAGTGAGTCGACAGGGCGGAGTGAAAAACTGTTTTTT

v_gene: TRBV10-3
abundance: -
d_gene: -
len: 15
j_gene: TRBJ2-1
CDR3aa: CAISESGGINNEQFF
CDR3nt: TGTGCCATCAGTGAGTCTGGGGGGATCAACAATGAGCAGTTCTTC

v_gene: TRBV7-3
abundance: -
d_gene: -
len: 15
j_gene: TRBJ2-5
CDR3aa: CASSMSGTLQETQYF
CDR3nt: TGTGCCAGCAGCATGTCCGGGACCCTCCAAGAGACCCAGTACTTC

v_gene: TRBV9
abundance: -
d_gene: TRBD1
len: 15
j_gene: TRBJ2-5
CDR3aa: CASSVDSTGSETQYF
CDR3nt: TGTGCCAGCAGCGTAGATTCGACAGGGTCAGAGACCCAGTACTTC

v_gene: TRBV7-9
abundance: few
d_gene: TRBD1
len: 13
j_gene: TRBJ1-1
CDR3aa: CASSHRGVTEAFF
CDR3nt: TGTGCCAGCAGCCACAGGGGAGTCACTGAAGCTTTCTTT

v_gene: TRBV20-1
abundance: few
d_gene: TRBD2
len: 16
j_gene: TRBJ2-3
CDR3aa: CSAPGLAGVATDTQYF
CDR3nt: TGCAGTGCCCCGGGACTAGCGGGGGTTGCCACAGATACGCAGTATTTT

v_gene: TRBV5-1
abundance: few
d_gene: TRBD1
len: 14
j_gene: TRBJ1-4
CDR3aa: CASCLGTGNEKLFF
CDR3nt: TGCGCCAGCTGCTTAGGGACAGGGAATGAAAAACTGTTTTTT

v_gene: TRBV12-3/TRBV12-4
abundance: many
d_gene: -
len: 13
j_gene: TRBJ2-7
CDR3aa: CASSSNRGGEQYF
CDR3nt: TGTGCCAGCAGTTCGAACAGGGGGGGCGAGCAGTACTTC

v_gene: TRBV27
abundance: few
d_gene: TRBD1
len: 17
j_gene: TRBJ1-5
CDR3aa: CASSSSGTGGVNQPQHF
CDR3nt: TGTGCCAGCAGTTCCTCCGGGACAGGGGGTGTCAATCAGCCCCAGCATTTT

v_gene: TRBV6-2/TRBV6-3
abundance: -
d_gene: -
len: 14
j_gene: TRBJ1-5
CDR3aa: CASSVPRAVQPQHF
CDR3nt: TGTGCCAGCAGTGTGCCCAGGGCGGTTCAGCCCCAGCATTTT

v_gene: TRBV4-1
abundance: few
d_gene: -
len: 13
j_gene: TRBJ2-5
CDR3aa: CASSRTFQETQYF
CDR3nt: TGCGCCAGCAGCCGAACATTCCAAGAGACCCAGTACTTC

v_gene: TRBV12-3/TRBV12-4
abundance: -
d_gene: -
len: 14
j_gene: TRBJ1-5
CDR3aa: CASSLEVSNQPQHF
CDR3nt: TGTGCCAGCAGTTTAGAGGTTAGCAATCAGCCCCAGCATTTT

v_gene: TRBV6-1
abundance: -
d_gene: TRBD1
len: 13
j_gene: TRBJ1-2
CDR3aa: CASIQGQGFGYTF
CDR3nt: TGTGCCAGCATTCAGGGACAGGGCTTTGGCTACACCTTC

v_gene: TRBV7-2
abundance: few
d_gene: -
len: 15
j_gene: TRBJ2-1
CDR3aa: CASSLGSNSYNEQFF
CDR3nt: TGTGCCAGCAGCTTAGGTAGTAACTCCTACAATGAGCAGTTCTTC

v_gene: TRBV7-3
abundance: many
d_gene: TRBD2
len: 15
j_gene: TRBJ2-1
CDR3aa: CASSSSGGGSYEQFF
CDR3nt: TGTGCCAGCAGCTCGTCGGGGGGGGGCTCCTATGAGCAGTTCTTC

v_gene: TRBV5-1
abundance: -
d_gene: -
len: 14
j_gene: TRBJ2-5
CDR3aa: CASSPGHLRETQYF
CDR3nt: TGCGCCAGCAGCCCCGGACATCTCCGGGAGACCCAGTACTTC

v_gene: TRBV7-3
abundance: many
d_gene: -
len: 15
j_gene: TRBJ1-6
CDR3aa: CASSLSDRTNSPLHF
CDR3nt: TGTGCCAGCAGCTTAAGTGACAGGACGAATTCACCCCTCCACTTT

v_gene: TRBV3-1
abundance: many
d_gene: -
len: 16
j_gene: TRBJ1-1
CDR3aa: CASSPTVVRVNTEAFF
CDR3nt: TGTGCCAGCAGCCCGACCGTCGTGAGGGTGAACACTGAAGCTTTCTTT

v_gene: TRBV11-2
abundance: many
d_gene: TRBD1
len: 14
j_gene: TRBJ1-2
CDR3aa: CASRGAGTGAIPTF
CDR3nt: TGTGCCAGCCGAGGGGCTGGGACAGGAGCGATCCCCACCTTC

v_gene: TRBV7-2
abundance: many
d_gene: -
len: 16
j_gene: TRBJ1-3
CDR3aa: CASSLVLGDSGNTIYF
CDR3nt: TGTGCCAGCAGCTTAGTCCTAGGCGACTCTGGAAACACCATATATTTT

v_gene: TRBV12-3/TRBV12-4
abundance: many
d_gene: TRBD1
len: 15
j_gene: TRBJ1-5
CDR3aa: CASSQRTGTNQPQHF
CDR3nt: TGTGCCAGCAGCCAAAGGACAGGGACTAATCAGCCCCAGCATTTT

v_gene: TRBV18
abundance: once
d_gene: -
len: 12
j_gene: TRBJ2-3
CDR3aa: CASSEGVDTQYF
CDR3nt: TGTGCCAGCTCAGAGGGTGTAGATACGCAGTATTTT

v_gene: TRBV20-1
abundance: many
d_gene: TRBD2
len: 15
j_gene: TRBJ2-7
CDR3aa: CSAYGTSGPTYEQYF
CDR3nt: TGCAGTGCTTACGGGACTAGCGGGCCCACCTACGAGCAGTACTTC

v_gene: TRBV11-2
abundance: -
d_gene: TRBD2
len: 17
j_gene: TRBJ2-1
CDR3aa: CASSLVYAGGPYNEQFF
CDR3nt: TGTGCCAGCAGCTTAGTATACGCGGGAGGGCCCTACAATGAGCAGTTCTTC

v_gene: TRBV6-1
abundance: -
d_gene: -
len: 14
j_gene: TRBJ1-5
CDR3aa: CASRVTGGNQPQHF
CDR3nt: TGTGCCAGCAGGGTGACAGGCGGGAATCAGCCCCAGCATTTT

v_gene: TRBV5-1
abundance: many
d_gene: -
len: 14
j_gene: TRBJ1-4
CDR3aa: CASSLGQGSGKLFF
CDR3nt: TGCGCCAGCAGCTTGGGTCAGGGTAGCGGAAAACTGTTTTTT

v_gene: TRBV3-1
abundance: many
d_gene: -
len: 12
j_gene: TRBJ2-1
CDR3aa: CASSQDREKQFF
CDR3nt: TGTGCCAGCAGCCAAGACAGGGAGAAACAGTTCTTC

v_gene: TRBV27
abundance: many
d_gene: -
len: 14
j_gene: TRBJ2-7
CDR3aa: CASSLFRGSHEQYF
CDR3nt: TGTGCCAGCAGTTTATTTCGGGGATCACACGAGCAGTACTTC

v_gene: TRBV5-5
abundance: many
d_gene: TRBD1
len: 15
j_gene: TRBJ1-1
CDR3aa: CASSLLGQTNTEAFF
CDR3nt: TGTGCCAGCAGCTTGCTGGGACAGACGAACACTGAAGCTTTCTTT

v_gene: TRBV6-1
abundance: -
d_gene: -
len: 16
j_gene: TRBJ2-1
CDR3aa: CASHTPGSHLWNEQFF
CDR3nt: TGTGCCAGTCACACCCCAGGCAGCCACCTTTGGAATGAGCAGTTCTTC